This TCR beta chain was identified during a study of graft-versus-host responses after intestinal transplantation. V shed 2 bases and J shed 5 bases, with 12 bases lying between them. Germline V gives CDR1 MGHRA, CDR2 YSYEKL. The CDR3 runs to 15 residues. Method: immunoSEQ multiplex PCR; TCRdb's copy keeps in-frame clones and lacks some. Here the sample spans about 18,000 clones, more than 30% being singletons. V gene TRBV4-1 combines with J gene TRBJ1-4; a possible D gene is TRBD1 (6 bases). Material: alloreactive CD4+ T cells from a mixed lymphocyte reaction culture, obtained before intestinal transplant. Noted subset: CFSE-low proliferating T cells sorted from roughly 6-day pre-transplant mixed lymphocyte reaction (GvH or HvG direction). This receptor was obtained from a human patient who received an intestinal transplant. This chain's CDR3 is CASSQTGPPNEKLFF. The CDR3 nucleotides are TGCGCCAGCAGCCAAACAGGGCCTCCAAATGAAAAACTGTTTTTT.